This TCR beta chain was sequenced for a study of CD8 T cells in Susac syndrome. V lost 4 bases, J lost 4 bases, and 17 bases lay in between. CDR1 is SGDLS and CDR2 is YYNGEE in the germline V gene. The CDR3 loop spans 15 amino acids. RNA in amounts of roughly 0.5 to 1 ug was reverse transcribed with random hexamers. TCRdb reprocessed the immunoSEQ multiplex PCR reads with MiXCR, giving one entry per CDR3 protein. The sample has some 200,000 distinct CDR3 sequences, approximately 94% seen once. Sequencing of TCR beta was carried out in blood CD8+ and CD4+ T cells. Sequenced input: CD4+ T cells from PBMCs. The chain is built from TRBV9 and TRBJ1-1; D is perhaps TRBD1 (5 bases). The TCR was taken from a human donor with Susac syndrome. The CDR3 protein is CASSMEGRVGTEAFF. The CDR3 DNA is TGTGCCAGCAGCATGGAGGGCAGGGTTGGCACTGAAGCTTTCTTT.